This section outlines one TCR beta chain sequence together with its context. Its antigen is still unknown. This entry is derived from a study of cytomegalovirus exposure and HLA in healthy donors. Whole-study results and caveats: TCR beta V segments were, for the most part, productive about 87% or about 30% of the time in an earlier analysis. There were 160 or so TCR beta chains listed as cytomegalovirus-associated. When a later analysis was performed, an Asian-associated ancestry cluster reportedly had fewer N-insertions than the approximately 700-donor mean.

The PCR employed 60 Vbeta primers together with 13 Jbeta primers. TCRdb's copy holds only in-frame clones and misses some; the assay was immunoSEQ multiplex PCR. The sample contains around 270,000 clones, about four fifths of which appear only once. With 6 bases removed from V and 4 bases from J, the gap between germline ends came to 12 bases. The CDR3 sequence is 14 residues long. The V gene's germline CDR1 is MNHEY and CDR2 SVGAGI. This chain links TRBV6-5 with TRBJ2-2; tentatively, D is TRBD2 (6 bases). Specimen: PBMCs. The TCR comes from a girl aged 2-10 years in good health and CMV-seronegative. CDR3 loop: CASSVRDFTGELFF. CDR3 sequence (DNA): TGTGCCAGCAGCGTGAGGGACTTCACCGGGGAGCTGTTTTTT.